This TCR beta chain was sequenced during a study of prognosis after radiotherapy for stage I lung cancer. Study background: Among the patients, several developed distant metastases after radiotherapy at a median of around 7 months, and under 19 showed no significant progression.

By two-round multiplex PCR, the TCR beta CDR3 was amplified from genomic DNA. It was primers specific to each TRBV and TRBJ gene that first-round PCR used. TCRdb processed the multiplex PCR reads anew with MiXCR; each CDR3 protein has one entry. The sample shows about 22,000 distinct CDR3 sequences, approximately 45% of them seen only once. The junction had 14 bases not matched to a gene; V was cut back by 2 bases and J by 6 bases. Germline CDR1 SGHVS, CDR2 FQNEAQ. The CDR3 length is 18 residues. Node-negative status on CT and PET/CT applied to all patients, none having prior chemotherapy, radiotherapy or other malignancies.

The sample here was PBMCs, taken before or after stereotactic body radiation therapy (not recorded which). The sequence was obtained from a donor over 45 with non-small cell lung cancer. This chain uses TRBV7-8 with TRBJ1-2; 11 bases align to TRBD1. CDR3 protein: CASSLLDTGTGGENGYTF. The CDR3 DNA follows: TGTGCCAGCAGCTTATTAGACACCGGGACAGGGGGGGAAAATGGCTACACCTTC.